This T cell receptor beta chain appears in the sequencing data of a study of T cells in narcolepsy. Study as a whole: Healthy controls were enrolled alongside patients with narcolepsy type 1 or type 2. Overall study results and limits: Comparing one patient's CSF and blood CD4+ clonotypes highlighted HCRT- and TRIB2-specific autoreactive clonotypes. In some patient and control memory CD4+ samples, autoreactive clones were absent.

Germline-derived CDR1 and CDR2 are GTSNPN and SVGIG (reference sequence). V lost 2 bases and J 4 bases, leaving 20 bases between the germline ends. The CDR3 totals 16 residues. With regard to this clone: Antigen unknown.

This table comes from immunoSEQ multiplex PCR, and its TCRdb copy is limited to in-frame clones, with some not included. The sample carries about 31,000 clones, around 80% recorded once. The receptor's source is a human donor with narcolepsy. The chain recombines TRBV30 with TRBJ1-2, with a weak D call TRBD1 (5 bases). Sample: CD45RA- memory CD4+ T cells from PBMCs. The DNA of the CDR3 is TGTGCCTGGAGTAGGTCTGGGGCCGTTGCGAGCTATGGCTACACCTTC. Its translation is CAWSRSGAVASYGYTF. Variable domain in full (rest from reference TRBV30 and TRBJ1-2): SQTIHQWPATLVQPVGSPLSLECTVEGTSNPNLYWYRQAAGRGLQLLFYSVGIGQISSEVPQNLSASRPQDRQFILSSKKLLLSDSGFYLCAWSRSGAVASYGYTFGSGTRLTVV.